The next 21 T cell receptor beta chains were all read from a single sample in a study of shared clonotypes between healthy human individuals. The method was immunoSEQ multiplex PCR; TCRdb's version includes in-frame clones alone and lacks a portion of them. The sample shows some 2,500,000 clones, around 90% of them seen only once. Source material: naive CD4+ T cells from PBMCs. The sample's subset: CD45RA+ positively selected. These receptors were taken from a man aged 18 to 29 in good health. Some clones in this sample may be carry-over from other donors' samples.

This clone is a singleton in its sample. CDR3 residues: CASSLLGQMNTEAFF. The CDR3 DNA reads TGTGCCAGCAGCTTATTGGGACAGATGAACACTGAAGCTTTCTTT. The V and J genes are TRBV7-2 and TRBJ1-1, with TRBD1 identical over 7 bases. Germline V CDR1 and CDR2: SGHTA, FQGNSA. This CDR3 contains 15 residues. The V segment lost 2 bases and the J segment 0 bases; nucleotides outside the gene matches: 3.

The rearrangement uses TRBV9 and TRBJ2-7; 9 bases fit TRBD1. Trimming at V came to 0 bases and at J to 4 bases, leaving 5 bases not matched to a gene. The CDR3 is made up of 15 amino acids. Germline V gene lookup returns CDR1 SGDLS and CDR2 YYNGEE. The CDR3 coding sequence is TGTGCCAGCAGCGTAGGACAGGGGGATATGTACGAGCAGTACTTC. Translated, it gives CASSVGQGDMYEQYF.

This clone was counted only a few times. The gene calls are TRBV7-3 and TRBJ2-2; perhaps TRBD1 as D (5 bases). The CDR3 extends over 16 amino acids. Deletions cut 6 bases from V and 2 bases from J, with 16 bases between. Germline CDR1 is SGHTA and CDR2 is FQGTGA. The CDR3 is CASRRGLDRNTGELFF. The DNA for the CDR3 is TGTGCCAGCAGACGAGGATTAGACAGAAACACCGGGGAGCTGTTTTTT.

CDR3 protein: CASTRTSGSINEQFF. As DNA, the CDR3 is TGTGCCAGCACCCGGACTAGCGGGAGTATCAATGAGCAGTTCTTC. This rearrangement joins TRBV2 to TRBJ2-1; TRBD2 aligns across 13 bases. V shed 7 bases, J shed 6 bases, and the junction held 6 bases outside the gene matches. Germline V gene lookup returns CDR1 SNHLY and CDR2 FYNNEI. This CDR3 spans 15 amino acids.

About this clone: Within the sample, other DNA sequences also encode this same CDR3. This chain connects TRBV18 to TRBJ2-1, with D hard to call. Germline loops: CDR1 KGHSH, CDR2 LQKENI. The CDR3 covers 14 residues. V lost 6 bases and J 2 bases, leaving 11 bases between the germline ends. Written as DNA, the CDR3 is TGTGCCAGCTCCCCAACCCGCACCTACAATGAGCAGTTCTTC. It encodes CASSPTRTYNEQFF.

The V and J genes are TRBV28 and TRBJ1-4; D ambiguous. In germline, CDR1 is MDHEN, CDR2 SYDVKM. The CDR3 has 14 amino acids. V shed 2 bases and J shed 8 bases, with 12 bases lying between them. This CDR3 reads CASSLGVVEEKLFF. The DNA of the CDR3 is TGTGCCAGCAGTTTAGGTGTAGTGGAGGAAAAACTGTTTTTT.

The chain combines TRBV28 with TRBJ1-5, with TRBD1 matching over 8 bases. The V gene end was trimmed by 3 bases and the J gene end by 7 bases; junction bases not matched to a gene: 8. In germline, CDR1 is MDHEN, CDR2 SYDVKM. This CDR3 is 15 amino acids long. CDR3 DNA: TGTGCCAGCAGTTTGGTGCAGGGGGCCTGGCAGCCCCAGCATTTT. Translation gives CASSLVQGAWQPQHF.

This chain uses TRBV30 with TRBJ2-4, with D maybe TRBD2 (5 bases). The CDR3 spans 13 residues. Trimming shortened V by 3 bases and J by 7 bases, and 13 bases separated the two germline ends. Germline V gives CDR1 GTSNPN, CDR2 SVGIG (reference sequence). The DNA of the CDR3 is TGTGCCTGGAGCAGAGGGCCGGTGAACATTCAGTACTTC. Its translation: CAWSRGPVNIQYF.

The chain is built from TRBV4-1 and TRBJ2-3, with 13 positions matching TRBD2. The germline gives CDR1 MGHRA, CDR2 YSYEKL. The length of the CDR3 is 18 residues. V was pared by 0 bases and J by 3 bases, with 6 bases of the junction left unmatched. CDR3 sequence reads: CASSQDWTSGSVTDTQYF. CDR3 coding DNA: TGCGCCAGCAGCCAAGATTGGACTAGCGGGAGTGTGACAGATACGCAGTATTTT.

This chain links TRBV6-5 with TRBJ2-1; 7 positions match TRBD2. V lost 8 bases, J lost 8 bases, and 9 bases stayed unmatched. Germline V gene lookup returns CDR1 MNHEY and CDR2 SVGAGI. The CDR3 is 13 residues long. The CDR3: CASRGDYWHEQFF. DNA for the CDR3: TGTGCCAGCCGGGGGGACTACTGGCATGAGCAGTTCTTC.

This chain joins TRBV7-3 and TRBJ2-1; a weak D match, TRBD2 (6 bases). Trimming removed 5 bases at V and 9 bases at J, with 20 bases between. CDR3 length: 15 residues. Germline V gene lookup returns CDR1 SGHTA and CDR2 FQGTGA. CDR3 sequence (DNA): TGTGCCAGCAGCCCCCGGGACTCTAGTTTTGGTGAGCAGTTCTTC. Its translation: CASSPRDSSFGEQFF. The full variable domain, with the rest looked up from reference TRBV7-3 and TRBJ2-1, is GAGVSQTPSNKVTEKGKYVELRCDPISGHTALYWYRQSLGQGPEFLIYFQGTGAADDSGLPNDRFFAVRPEGSVSTLKIQRTERGDSAVYLCASSPRDSSFGEQFFGPGTRLTVL.

The rearrangement links TRBV27 to TRBJ2-1; D not certain. Trimming pared 4 bases from V and 0 bases from J, leaving 13 bases between. Per germline, CDR1 MNHEY and CDR2 SMNVEV (reference sequence). The CDR3 length is 16 residues. As DNA, the CDR3 is TGTGCCAGCAGTTCCAGACCCACGAGCTCCTACAATGAGCAGTTCTTC. It translates to CASSSRPTSSYNEQFF.

The rearrangement uses TRBV2 and TRBJ2-4; D might be TRBD1 (6 bases). The germline gives CDR1 SNHLY, CDR2 FYNNEI. This CDR3 region has 15 residues. Trimming pared 5 bases from V and 3 bases from J, leaving 14 bases between. The CDR3 loop is CASSFRGPSKNIQYF. CDR3 DNA: TGTGCCAGCAGTTTCAGGGGACCGAGCAAAAACATTCAGTACTTC.

This chain connects TRBV7-2 to TRBJ1-1; no firm D call. Trimming removed 5 bases at V and 11 bases at J, with 18 bases between. This CDR3 has 13 amino acids. Germline V gene sequence: CDR1 SGHTA, CDR2 FQGNSA. CDR3 amino acids: CASSPISSRRAFF. For the CDR3, the DNA is TGTGCCAGCAGCCCGATATCATCCCGGAGGGCTTTCTTT.

The chain has TRBV7-2 and TRBJ2-7, with 10 bases identical to TRBD2. V lost 0 bases, J lost 3 bases, and 5 bases stayed unmatched. The CDR3 contains 16 residues. The germline V gene has CDR1 SGHTA and CDR2 FQGNSA. The CDR3 DNA reads as TGTGCCAGCAGCTTAGCGAGGCTAGCGGGAGTCTACGAGCAGTACTTC. Encoded protein: CASSLARLAGVYEQYF.

As for this clone: Other DNA sequences from this sample encode an identical CDR3 as well. This rearrangement joins TRBV29-1 to TRBJ2-3; 10 bases line up with TRBD1. J was trimmed by 6 bases and V by 6 bases; bases with no gene match: 3. The CDR3 totals 12 residues. In germline, CDR1 is SQVTM, CDR2 ANQGSEA. The CDR3 region is CSVDRGQDTQYF. CDR3 sequence (DNA): TGCAGCGTCGACAGGGGGCAGGATACGCAGTATTTT.

This clone was seen a few times. The sample carries other DNA sequences with the same CDR3. The chain joins TRBV28 to TRBJ1-1, with D unclear. V lost 4 bases and J lost 0, with 6 bases in between. CDR1 MDHEN and CDR2 SYDVKM come from the germline V gene. CDR3 length equals 13 residues. CDR3 residues: CASSSELNTEAFF. Written as DNA, the CDR3 is TGTGCCAGCAGTTCGGAGTTGAACACTGAAGCTTTCTTT.

The chain joins TRBV28 to TRBJ2-3; D unresolved. The germline V and J ends were trimmed by 4 bases and 1 base, with 15 bases remaining between them. The CDR3 contains 16 residues. CDR1 and CDR2 from the germline V gene are MDHEN and SYDVKM. Here the CDR3 DNA reads TGTGCCAGCAGTTCAAATAGGGCAGATGGCACAGATACGCAGTATTTT. Protein: CASSSNRADGTDTQYF.

The genes are TRBV6-5 and TRBJ2-1; 9 bases are shared with TRBD2. The ends lost 1 base at V and 7 bases at J; junction bases unmatched: 5. The CDR3 is 15 amino acids. Germline lookup yields CDR1 MNHEY and CDR2 SVGAGI. The CDR3 coding sequence is TGTGCCAGCAGTTACTTAGCGGGAGTTTCTAATGAGCAGTTCTTC. It yields the protein CASSYLAGVSNEQFF.

The chain combines TRBV27 with TRBJ1-2; 7 bases match TRBD1. This CDR3 region has 14 residues. CDR1 and CDR2 from the germline V gene are MNHEY and SMNVEV (reference sequence). The J segment lost 4 bases and the V segment lost 5 bases, leaving 7 bases of the junction unmatched. The CDR3 bases are TGTGCCAGCAGTGTCCGACAGGGCGTCTATGGCTACACCTTC. Translated, it gives CASSVRQGVYGYTF.

The CDR3 nucleotides are TGCAGTGCAGGGGACGGCTATGGCTACACCTTC. Its translation: CSAGDGYGYTF. This chain connects TRBV20-1 to TRBJ1-2, with D possibly TRBD1 on 5 matching bases. The V and J ends lost 6 bases and 4 bases respectively, with 9 bases between them. The germline V gene has CDR1 DFQATT and CDR2 SNEGSKA (reference sequence). This CDR3 has 11 residues.